The 6 T cell receptor beta chains presented below share a single source sample, sequenced in a study of shared clonotypes between healthy human individuals. Using immunoSEQ multiplex PCR, the repertoire was profiled, and TCRdb retains in-frame clones only, with some absent. The sample carries about 380,000 clones, 95% to 97% recorded once. The sequencing input was memory CD8+ T cells sorted from blood. Subset indicated: CD45RO+ cells pooled with CCR7-negative TemRA cells. These receptors all stem from a man aged 25 to 45 in good health.

Regarding this clone: Other DNA sequences from this sample encode an identical CDR3 as well. The chain uses TRBV28 and TRBJ1-3, with D maybe TRBD1 (5 bases). The CDR3 contains 13 residues. CDR1 and CDR2 (germline): MDHEN, SYDVKM. V lost 3 bases and J 2 bases, leaving 5 bases between the germline ends. The CDR3 loop reads CASSLGAGNTIYF. CDR3 in DNA: TGTGCCAGCAGTTTGGGGGCTGGAAACACCATATATTTT.

This chain joins TRBV27 and TRBJ1-5; the D is unclear. The germline V gene has CDR1 MNHEY and CDR2 SMNVEV (reference sequence). The CDR3 runs to 17 residues. The ends were cut back, 4 bases at V and 0 bases at J, with 16 bases in the middle. For the CDR3, the DNA is TGTGCCAGCAGTTCTACCCCCCGTTCGGATAGCAATCAGCCCCAGCATTTT. Amino acid sequence: CASSSTPRSDSNQPQHF.

V usage is TRBV10-3 and J usage is TRBJ2-3, with D unresolved. The CDR3 consists of 14 residues. Trimming pared 6 bases from V and 0 bases from J, leaving 10 bases between. Germline CDR1 is ENHRY and CDR2 is SYGVKD. The DNA for the CDR3 is TGTGCCATCAGGGACGGCCGTAGCACAGATACGCAGTATTTT. As protein: CAIRDGRSTDTQYF.

This chain links TRBV19 with TRBJ2-7, with D tentatively TRBD2 (7 bases). Per germline, CDR1 LNHDA and CDR2 SQIVND (reference sequence). This CDR3 is 13 amino acids long. Trimming removed 2 bases from V and 5 bases from J, with 10 bases in between. In nucleotides, the CDR3 is TGTGCCAGTAGTATATGGGGGGGCCACGAGCAGTACTTC. Protein sequence: CASSIWGGHEQYF.

The chain combines TRBV5-4 with TRBJ1-2; maybe TRBD1 (6 bases). The V gene lost 2 bases and the J gene lost 8 bases, with 13 bases spanning the gap. The CDR3 runs to 13 residues. In germline, CDR1 is SGHNT, CDR2 YYREEE (reference sequence). CDR3 DNA: TGTGCCAGCAGCTTTAAGGCAGGGGAGGGCTACACCTTC. It translates to CASSFKAGEGYTF. Combining the CDR3 with reference TRBV5-4 and TRBJ1-2 gives the whole variable domain ETGVTQSPTHLIKTRGQQVTLRCSSQSGHNTVSWYQQALGQGPQFIFQYYREEENGRGNFPPRFSGLQFPNYSSELNVNALELDDSALYLCASSFKAGEGYTFGSGTRLTVV.

This rearrangement joins TRBV5-1 to TRBJ1-2; D is perhaps TRBD1 (6 bases). V was trimmed by 0 bases and J by 0 bases, leaving 6 bases between them. Germline V gene lookup returns CDR1 SGHRS and CDR2 YFSETQ. CDR3 length equals 14 residues. The CDR3 protein is CASSLDRANYGYTF. The CDR3 DNA is TGCGCCAGCAGCTTGGACAGGGCTAACTATGGCTACACCTTC.